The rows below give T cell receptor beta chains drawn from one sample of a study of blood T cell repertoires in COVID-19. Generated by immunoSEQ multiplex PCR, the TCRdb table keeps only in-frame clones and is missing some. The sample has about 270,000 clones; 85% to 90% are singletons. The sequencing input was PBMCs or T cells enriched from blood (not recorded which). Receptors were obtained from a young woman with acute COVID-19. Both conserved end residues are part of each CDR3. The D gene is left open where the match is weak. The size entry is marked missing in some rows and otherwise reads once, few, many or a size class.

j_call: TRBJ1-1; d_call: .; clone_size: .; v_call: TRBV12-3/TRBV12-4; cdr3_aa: CASSLQGRSEAFF; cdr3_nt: TGTGCCAGCAGTTTACAGGGGCGATCTGAAGCTTTCTTT
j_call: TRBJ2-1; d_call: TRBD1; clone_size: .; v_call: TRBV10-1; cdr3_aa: CASSLQGARNEQFF; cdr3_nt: TGCGCCAGCAGTCTCCAGGGGGCCCGTAATGAGCAGTTCTTC
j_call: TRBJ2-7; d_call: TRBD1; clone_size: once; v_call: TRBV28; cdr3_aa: CASRTGTGGVYEQYF; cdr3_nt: TGTGCCAGCAGGACCGGGACAGGGGGCGTCTACGAGCAGTACTTC
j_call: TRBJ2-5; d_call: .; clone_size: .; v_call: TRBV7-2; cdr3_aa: CASSLSRDQVETQYF; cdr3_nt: TGTGCCAGCAGCTTATCGCGGGATCAGGTAGAGACCCAGTACTTC
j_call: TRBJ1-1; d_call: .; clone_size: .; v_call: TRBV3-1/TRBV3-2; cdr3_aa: CASSQGVGTEAFF; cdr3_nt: TGTGCCAGCAGCCAGGGAGTGGGCACTGAAGCTTTCTTT
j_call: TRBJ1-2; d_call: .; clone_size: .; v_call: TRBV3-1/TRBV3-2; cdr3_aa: CASSPMAGYGYTF; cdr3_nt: TGTGCCAGCAGCCCGATGGCGGGCTATGGCTACACCTTC
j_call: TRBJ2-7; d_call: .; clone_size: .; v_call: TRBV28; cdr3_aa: CASNSQTGASIKGQYF; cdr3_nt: TGTGCCAGCAACTCACAAACAGGAGCCTCGATTAAGGGGCAGTACTTC
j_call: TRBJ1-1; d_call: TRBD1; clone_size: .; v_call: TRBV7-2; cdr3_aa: CASSPGGKGTNTEAFF; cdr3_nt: TGTGCCAGCAGCCCAGGGGGGAAGGGGACGAACACTGAAGCTTTCTTT
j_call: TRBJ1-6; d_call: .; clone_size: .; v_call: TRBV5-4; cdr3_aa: CASSLEGTTPLHF; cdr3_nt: TGTGCCAGCAGCTTAGAGGGAACAACACCCCTCCACTTT
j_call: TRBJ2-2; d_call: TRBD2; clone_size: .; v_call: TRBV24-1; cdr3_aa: CATSHIETSPNTGELFF; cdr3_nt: TGTGCCACCAGTCACATCGAGACTAGCCCTAACACCGGGGAGCTGTTTTTT
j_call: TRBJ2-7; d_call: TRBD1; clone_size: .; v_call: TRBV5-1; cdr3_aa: CASSLIRDRGYEQYF; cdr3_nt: TGCGCCAGCAGCTTGATTCGGGACAGGGGATACGAGCAGTACTTC
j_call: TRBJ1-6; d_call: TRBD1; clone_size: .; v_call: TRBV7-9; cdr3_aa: CASSSGTGGDSPLHF; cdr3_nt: TGTGCCAGCAGCTCCGGGACAGGGGGCGACTCACCCCTCCACTTT
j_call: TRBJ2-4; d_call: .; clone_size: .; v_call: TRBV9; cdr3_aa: CASSVATSRAKNIQYF; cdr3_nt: TGTGCCAGCAGCGTAGCTACCTCGAGGGCCAAAAACATTCAGTACTTC
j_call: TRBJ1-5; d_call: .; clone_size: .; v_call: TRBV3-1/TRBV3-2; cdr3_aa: CASSRTTGGNQPQHF; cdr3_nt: TGTGCCAGCAGCCGAACGACCGGAGGGAATCAGCCCCAGCATTTT
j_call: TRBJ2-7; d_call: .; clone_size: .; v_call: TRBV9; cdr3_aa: CASSVEGGEGYEQYF; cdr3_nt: TGTGCCAGCAGCGTAGAAGGGGGAGAGGGGTACGAGCAGTACTTC
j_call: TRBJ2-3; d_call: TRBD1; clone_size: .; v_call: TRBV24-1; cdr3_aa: CATSDLGGTGGPATDTQYF; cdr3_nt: TGTGCCACCAGTGATTTGGGGGGGACAGGGGGTCCAGCGACAGATACGCAGTATTTT
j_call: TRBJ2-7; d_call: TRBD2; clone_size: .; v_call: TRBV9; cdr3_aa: CASSVASGATYEQYF; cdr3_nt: TGTGCCAGCAGCGTAGCTAGCGGAGCAACCTACGAGCAGTACTTC
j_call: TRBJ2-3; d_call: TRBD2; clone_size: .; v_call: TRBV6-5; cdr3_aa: CASRGLAGGPDTQYF; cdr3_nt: TGTGCCAGCAGAGGCCTAGCGGGAGGGCCTGATACGCAGTATTTT
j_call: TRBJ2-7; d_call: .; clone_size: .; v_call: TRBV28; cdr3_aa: CASSQSPGQAYEQYF; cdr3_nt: TGTGCCAGCAGTCAGTCCCCTGGACAAGCCTACGAGCAGTACTTC
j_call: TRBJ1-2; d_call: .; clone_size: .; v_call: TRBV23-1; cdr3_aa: CASSRQSDVQGSYGYTF; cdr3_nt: TGCGCCAGCAGTCGACAGTCAGATGTGCAGGGGAGCTATGGCTACACCTTC
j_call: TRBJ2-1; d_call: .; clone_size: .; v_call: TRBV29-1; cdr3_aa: CSAPGQGLKREVGEQFF; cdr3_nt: TGCAGCGCTCCGGGACAGGGGCTAAAGCGGGAGGTTGGGGAGCAGTTCTTC